The present TCR beta chain was sequenced within a study of blood T cells in healthy people across ages. Primed by a sample-barcoded 5' primer and a J-beta primer mix, a second PCR proceeded for roughly 6 to 12 cycles. TCRdb re-called the 5' RACE reads through MiXCR, storing one row per CDR3 protein. The sample lists around 800,000 distinct CDR3 sequences, less than 60% occurring once. The V end was cut by 2 bases, the J end by 11 bases, with 27 bases between. The CDR3 is 16 amino acids. Germline CDR1 and CDR2: SQVTM and ANQGSEA. Source material: blood. The chain employs TRBV29-1 and TRBJ2-5, with D perhaps matching TRBD1 (5 bases). The TCR sequence derives from a man older than 75 in good health. The CDR3 loop reads CSVEQQEARLYNEQYF. The CDR3 nucleotides read TGCAGCGTTGAACAACAGGAAGCTCGATTGTACAATGAGCAGTACTTC.